This T cell receptor beta chain was profiled in a study of blood T cell repertoires in COVID-19 (dated by TCRdb to about 2020). Regarding the complete study: Samples from collaborators originated in the United States, Italy and Spain and spanned both the acute and convalescent phases of COVID-19. A de-identified subject ID, COVID-19 status, age in years and sex were almost always included in the sample metadata. The material from the prospective study consisted of cDNA or gDNA derived from T cells, B-cell-depleted T cells, or PBMCs. Deeply sampled blood TCRbeta repertoires from subjects exposed to, actively infected with, or recovered from COVID-19 were included in the dataset. The samples were drawn from two sources: the first 160 participants of the ongoing ImmuneRACE study, and 1,254 subjects contributed by 6 global collaborators. Where available, HLA class I and class II types were obtained from metadata supplied by the sample provider rather than from assay-based typing. A freely available public database, intended as a resource for researchers studying the immune response to SARS-CoV-2, is where the repertoires were released. Findings and caveats that apply to the study as a whole: The amount of clinical and demographic metadata varied by source and participant and was provided uncurated.

Each collaborating institution followed its own protocols to collect whole blood in K2EDTA tubes. Collaborator samples were shipped for TCRbeta analysis as frozen whole blood, isolated PBMCs, or DNA extracted from either sample type. Remarks on this clone: This receptor's antigen is unknown. No base qualities exist here, and no much larger clone lies one base off it.

TCRbeta CDR3 regions were amplified from genomic DNA by means of the immunoSEQ Assay, a bias-controlled multiplex PCR. The original pipeline was this. The number of nucleated cells in each sample was estimated from the amplification of reference gene primers within the assay. To quantify the absolute abundance of each unique TCRbeta CDR3 rearrangement, sequence reads were collapsed and filtered. For each sample, productive Simpson clonality was calculated by taking the square root of Simpson's diversity index across productive rearrangements. The clones in this table, taken by TCRdb from immuneACCESS, are in-frame only. Not every clone is retained; where verified, under half of the shortfall comes from an unresolved V gene, and the cause of the rest is unknown. V and J calls and clone size are given by that table; D and trimming were obtained from the DNA. This sample gives about 80,000 clones in total; about four fifths of them show up just once. Clones ranked in the top ten supply about a third of the sample.

V and J are trimmed by 5 bases and 0 bases, and the gene matches miss 7 bases of the junction. CDR1 is given as MNHEY and CDR2 as SMNVEV, both from the germline V gene (reference sequence). CDR3 length: 17 amino acids, cysteine to phenylalanine. CDR3 DNA is the only sequence kept; it has 51 bases, read in frame from the first base. The sample taken for sequencing was peripheral blood. The TCR comes from a woman aged 70 to 79 with acute or convalescent COVID-19. The chain is made from TRBV27 and TRBJ2-2; 9 central bases correspond to TRBD2. The CDR3 has the sequence CASSTRLAATNTGELFF. The DNA sequence is given as TGTGCCAGCAGTACTCGACTAGCGGCCACGAACACCGGGGAGCTGTTTTTT.